This T cell receptor (beta chain) was obtained from a study of T cell repertoires in cytomegalovirus infection. The CDR3 totals 16 residues. Germline CDR1 SGHVS, CDR2 FQNEAQ. V lost 1 base and J lost 6, with 15 bases in between. This clonotype was seen many times. From the reads, TCRdb called clonotypes with MiXCR, one entry per CDR3 protein. The data hold some 250,000 distinct CDR3 sequences, with less than 9.5% observed a single time. This TCR was recovered from a human donor in good health (CMV status not recorded). Some clones in this sample may be carry-over from other donors' samples. Material for sequencing was PBMCs. The rearrangement joins TRBV7-8 to TRBJ2-2; D remains unclear. The CDR3 DNA reads TGTGCCAGCAGCTTAGGACTCCTCGCTGTCTCCGGGGAGCTGTTTTTT. Its protein product is CASSLGLLAVSGELFF. The full variable domain, with the rest looked up from reference TRBV7-8 and TRBJ2-2, is GAGVSQSPRYKVAKRGQDVALRCDPISGHVSLFWYQQALGQGPEFLTYFQNEAQLDKSGLPSDRFFAERPEGSVSTLKIQRTQQEDSAVYLCASSLGLLAVSGELFFGEGSRLTVL.